This note documents a single TCR beta chain sequence. This record belongs to a study of T cell repertoires in cytomegalovirus infection. Trimming took 1 base from V and 2 from J, leaving 8 bases between them. CDR3 length equals 15 residues. Germline assignment: CDR1 SGHVS and CDR2 FNYEAQ. TCRdb independently ran MiXCR on the reads; one entry per CDR3 protein. Of about 100,000 distinct CDR3 sequences listed, under 25% are singletons. The receptor was derived from a human donor in good health (CMV status not recorded). Some clones in this sample may be carry-over from other donors' samples. V is TRBV7-6 and J is TRBJ1-4, with D perhaps matching TRBD1 (6 bases). Sequencing was done on a sample of CD8+ T cells from PBMCs. Here the CDR3 DNA reads TGTGCCAGCAGCTTAGGCAGGGGCACTAATGAAAAACTGTTTTTT. It codes for CASSLGRGTNEKLFF.